This T cell receptor (beta chain) was profiled in a study of human T cells and chemical hapten exposure. CDR3 length: 15 residues. Trimming removed 1 base at V and 0 bases at J, with 5 bases between. Germline-derived CDR1 and CDR2 are SGHRS and YFSETQ. TCRdb reprocessed the RACE reads with MiXCR, giving one entry per CDR3 protein. The repertoire includes about 360,000 distinct CDR3 sequences, 5.5% to 8% of them detected once, and around 8.4% sits in the top ten. Overall study findings and caveats: DPC sensitization produced no change in TCRs with frequency above 1 in 1000.

On this clonotype itself: Its specificity is not known.

The time point was: patch test 1, 2 weeks after DPC sensitization. Treatment in this sample: therapeutic diphenylcyclopropenone sensitization with weekly scalp DPC. People who gave samples had alopecia, were 18 to 70 years old, and were suitable for DPC. Total RNA extraction was carried out from unfractionated whole blood. This specimen consisted of whole blood, obtained in connection with sensitization to the hapten diphenylcyclopropenone (DPC). The chain has TRBV5-1 and TRBJ1-6; the D is unclear. The receptor was derived from a woman younger than 35 with alopecia areata. Some clones in this sample may be carry-over from other donors' samples. The CDR3 DNA sequence: TGCGCCAGCAGCTTGCAGGACTCCTATAATTCACCCCTCCACTTT. Translation gives CASSLQDSYNSPLHF.